This TCR beta chain appears in the sequencing data of a study of T cells after yellow fever vaccination. Study results and limitations: After the booster, about 95% of CD4 and more than 85% of CD8 primary-response clones were re-detected.

TCRdb processed the 5' RACE reads anew with MiXCR; each CDR3 protein has one entry. This table holds about 320,000 distinct CDR3 sequences, about 4.5% found once. CDR1 MNHEY and CDR2 SVGAGI come from the germline V gene. The length of the CDR3 is 13 residues. Trimming took off 2 bases at V and 7 bases at J, with 11 bases between the two ends. This clonotype came up a few times. Its target is not known. The clonotype originates from a man younger than 35 who received the YFV17D yellow fever vaccine. This material consisted of PBMCs, taken 15 days after the yellow fever booster vaccination. V gene TRBV6-5 combines with J gene TRBJ1-2, with D perhaps matching TRBD1 (6 bases). The CDR3 loop is CASSYQGKGGYTF. The DNA of the CDR3 is TGTGCCAGCAGTTACCAGGGGAAAGGTGGCTACACCTTC.